These 9 T cell receptor beta chains were all obtained from the same sample, sequenced in a study of lymphopenia after photon versus proton radiotherapy. The assay was immunoSEQ multiplex PCR, and TCRdb's table has in-frame clones only and misses some. Of some 29,000 clones listed, roughly 87% are singletons. The sequenced sample was peripheral blood, obtained from a patient treated with proton-based radiotherapy. The receptors derive from a woman aged 60-70 years with cholangiocarcinoma. Some clones in this sample may be carry-over from other donors' samples.

This sequence joins TRBV7-8 and TRBJ2-3; TRBD1 or TRBD2 may be the D gene (5 bases each). Germline V gene data show CDR1 as SGHVS and CDR2 as FQNEAQ. The CDR3 extends over 16 amino acids. V lost 3 bases to trimming and J lost 0 bases, with 13 bases between them. The CDR3 bases are TGTGCCAGCAGCTTCAGGGTGGGACCTAGCACAGATACGCAGTATTTT. This sequence encodes CASSFRVGPSTDTQYF.

This clone has just a few counts. V and J are TRBV20-1 and TRBJ2-7, with D hard to call. V was pared by 6 bases and J by 3 bases, with 9 bases between. CDR1 and CDR2 from the germline V gene are DFQATT and SNEGSKA (reference sequence). The CDR3 length is 11 residues. CDR3 DNA sequence: TGCAGTGCGCCCTCCGTCTACGAGCAGTACTTC. Encoded protein: CSAPSVYEQYF.

The sample holds one count of this clone. V is TRBV10-2 and J is TRBJ2-5, with unresolved D. Germline V gene lookup returns CDR1 WSHSY and CDR2 SAAADI. The CDR3 runs 11 residues. Trimming left V 4 bases short and J 4 bases short, with 4 bases between. The CDR3 here is CASSGSETQYF. CDR3 coding DNA: TGCGCCAGCAGTGGGTCAGAGACCCAGTACTTC.

The rearrangement links TRBV20-1 to TRBJ2-1, with unresolved D. The CDR3 is 11 residues long. Trimming left V 2 bases short and J 4 bases short, with 3 bases between. Germline lookup yields CDR1 DFQATT and CDR2 SNEGSKA (reference sequence). The CDR3 coding sequence is TGCAGTGCTAGACCATACAATGAGCAGTTCTTC. Its translation: CSARPYNEQFF.

The rearrangement uses TRBV7-8 and TRBJ2-5; the D is unclear. The CDR3 is made up of 14 amino acids. Germline V gene lookup returns CDR1 SGHVS and CDR2 FQNEAQ. Trimming stripped 4 bases from V and 1 base from J, with 10 bases between. CDR3 in amino acids: CASSSNTFQETQYF. The CDR3 region has the DNA TGTGCCAGCAGCTCCAACACGTTCCAAGAGACCCAGTACTTC.

The chain combines TRBV7-8 with TRBJ2-7, with D tentatively TRBD2 (6 bases). Trimming cost V 5 bases and J 4 bases, with 15 bases left between them. From germline, CDR1 is SGHVS and CDR2 FQNEAQ. The CDR3 totals 14 residues. CDR3 nucleotides: TGTGCCAGCAGCCTGAACCGGGGGTTATACGAGCAGTACTTC. Its protein is CASSLNRGLYEQYF. Together with reference TRBV7-8 and TRBJ2-7, the CDR3 gives the full variable domain: GAGVSQSPRYKVAKRGQDVALRCDPISGHVSLFWYQQALGQGPEFLTYFQNEAQLDKSGLPSDRFFAERPEGSVSTLKIQRTQQEDSAVYLCASSLNRGLYEQYFGPGTRLTVT.

The rearrangement joins TRBV7-8 to TRBJ2-6, with 7 bases matching TRBD1. The CDR3 is 17 residues long. V gave up 3 bases and J gave up 0 bases; unmatched junction bases: 5. Germline CDR1 reads SGHVS; CDR2 reads FQNEAQ. The chain's CDR3 is CASSFTGTVSGANVLTF. Here the CDR3 DNA reads TGTGCCAGCAGCTTCACCGGGACAGTCTCTGGGGCCAACGTCCTGACTTTC.

This chain links TRBV7-9 with TRBJ2-1; the match to TRBD2 covers 7 bases. The CDR3 runs to 15 residues. The trim removed 1 base at V and 4 bases at J, leaving 4 bases unmatched. The germline V gene encodes CDR1 SEHNR and CDR2 FQNEAQ (reference sequence). The CDR3 region is CASSLGREWYNEQFF. CDR3 in DNA: TGTGCCAGCAGCTTAGGGCGGGAGTGGTACAATGAGCAGTTCTTC. The variable domain in full, with the rest retrieved from reference TRBV7-9 and TRBJ2-1, is DTGVSQNPRHKITKRGQNVTFRCDPISEHNRLYWYRQTLGQGPEFLTYFQNEAQLEKSRLLSDRFSAERPKGSFSTLEIQRTEQGDSAMYLCASSLGREWYNEQFFGPGTRLTVL.

For the CDR3, the DNA is TGCGCCAGCAGTGTTCAGGGCGGCAACTCACCCCTCCACTTT. Encoded protein: CASSVQGGNSPLHF. This rearrangement joins TRBV10-2 to TRBJ1-6; possibly TRBD1 for D (5 bases). The CDR3 extends over 14 amino acids. Looked up from germline, CDR1 is WSHSY and CDR2 is SAAADI. V shed 4 bases and J shed 10 bases, with 14 bases lying between them.